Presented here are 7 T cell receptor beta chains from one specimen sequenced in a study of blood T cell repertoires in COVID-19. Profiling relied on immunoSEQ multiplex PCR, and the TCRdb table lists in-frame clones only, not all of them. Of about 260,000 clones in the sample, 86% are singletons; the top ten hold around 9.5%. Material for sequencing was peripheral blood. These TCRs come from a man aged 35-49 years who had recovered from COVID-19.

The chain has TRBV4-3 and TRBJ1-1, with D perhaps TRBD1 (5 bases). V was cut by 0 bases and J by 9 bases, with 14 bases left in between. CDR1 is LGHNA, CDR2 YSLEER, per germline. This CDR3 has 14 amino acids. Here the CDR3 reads CASSQDWGSAQAFF. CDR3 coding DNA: TGCGCCAGCAGCCAAGATTGGGGCAGCGCACAAGCTTTCTTT.

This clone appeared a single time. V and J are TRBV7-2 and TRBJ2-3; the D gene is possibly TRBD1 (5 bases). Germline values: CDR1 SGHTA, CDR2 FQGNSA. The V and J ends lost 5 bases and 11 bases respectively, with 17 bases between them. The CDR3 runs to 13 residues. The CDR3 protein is CASSPRSGLRQYF. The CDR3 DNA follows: TGTGCCAGCAGCCCGCGGTCAGGGCTGAGGCAGTATTTT. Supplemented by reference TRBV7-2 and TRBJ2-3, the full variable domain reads GAGVSQSPSNKVTEKGKDVELRCDPISGHTALYWYRQSLGQGLEFLIYFQGNSAPDKSGLPSDRFSAERTGGSVSTLTIQRTQQEDSAVYLCASSPRSGLRQYFGPGTRLTVL.

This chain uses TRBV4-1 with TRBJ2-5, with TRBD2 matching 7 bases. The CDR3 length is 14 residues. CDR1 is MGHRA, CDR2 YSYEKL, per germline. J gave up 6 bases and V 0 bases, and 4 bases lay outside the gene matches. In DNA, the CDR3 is TGCGCCAGCAGCCAAGATCTCGGGGGGAAGACCCAGTACTTC. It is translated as CASSQDLGGKTQYF.

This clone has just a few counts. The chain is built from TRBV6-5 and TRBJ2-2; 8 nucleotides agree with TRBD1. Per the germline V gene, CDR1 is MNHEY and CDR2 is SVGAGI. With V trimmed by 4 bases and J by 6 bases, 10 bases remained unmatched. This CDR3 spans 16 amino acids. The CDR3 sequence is CASSSPLDRVSGELFF. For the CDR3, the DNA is TGTGCCAGCAGTTCTCCTCTGGACAGGGTTTCCGGGGAGCTGTTTTTT.

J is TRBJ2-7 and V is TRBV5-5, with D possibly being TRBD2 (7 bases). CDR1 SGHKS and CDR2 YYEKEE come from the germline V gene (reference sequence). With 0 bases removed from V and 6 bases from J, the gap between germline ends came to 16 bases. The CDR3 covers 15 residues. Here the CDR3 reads CASSLASQGGGEQYF. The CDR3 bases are TGTGCCAGCAGCTTGGCCTCTCAGGGAGGGGGCGAGCAGTACTTC.

CDR3 loop: CASSWGQVASTDTQYF. CDR3 sequence (DNA): TGTGCCAGTAGTTGGGGACAGGTGGCTAGCACAGATACGCAGTATTTT. The V call is TRBV19, the J call TRBJ2-3; 8 nucleotides line up with TRBD1. Germline CDR1 is LNHDA and CDR2 is SQIVND (reference sequence). The CDR3 consists of 16 residues. V lost 5 bases to trimming and J lost 0 bases; unmatched junction nucleotides: 7.

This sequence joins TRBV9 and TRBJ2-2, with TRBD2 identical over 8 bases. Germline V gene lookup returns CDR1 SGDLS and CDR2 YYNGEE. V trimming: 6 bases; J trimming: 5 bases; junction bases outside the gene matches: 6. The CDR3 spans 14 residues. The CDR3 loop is CASTSGGRTGELFF. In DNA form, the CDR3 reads TGTGCCAGCACGTCGGGGGGGCGAACCGGGGAGCTGTTTTTT.